This is a list of T cell receptor beta chains from one sample in a study of T cell repertoires in cytomegalovirus infection. TCRdb recomputed calls from the reads with MiXCR, one row per CDR3 protein. The data show some 300,000 distinct CDR3 sequences, 9.6% seen once. Sequencing was carried out using PBMCs. The receptors were sampled from a human donor in good health (CMV status not recorded). Some clones in this sample may be carry-over from other donors' samples. Both conserved end residues are part of each CDR3. A D gene is named only where the DNA matches it firmly. The listing skips clone size in some rows; elsewhere it reads once, few, many or a size class.

v_call	j_call	clone_size	d_call	cdr3_nt	cdr3_aa
TRBV9	TRBJ2-5	-	TRBD1	TGTGCCAGCAGCGTAGAGGGGACAGGGAGAGGAGAGACCCAGTACTTC	CASSVEGTGRGETQYF
TRBV10-3	TRBJ2-5	many	-	TGTGCCATCAGTGGACTAGACCAAGAGACCCAGTACTTC	CAISGLDQETQYF
TRBV7-2	TRBJ2-5	many	TRBD1	TGTGCCAGCAGACCAGGGGGACCTCTCCTCGGGGAGACCCAGTACTTC	CASRPGGPLLGETQYF
TRBV7-2	TRBJ1-2	many	-	TGTGCCAGCAGCCAAGGACAGATCTATGGCTACACCTTC	CASSQGQIYGYTF
TRBV6-2/TRBV6-3	TRBJ2-1	-	-	TGTGCCAGCAGTTACTCGGACGGACTGTCTTACAATGAGCAGTTCTTC	CASSYSDGLSYNEQFF
TRBV6-5	TRBJ1-2	many	TRBD1	TGTGCCAGCAGTTACGTAAATTACAGGGGCGCAGGGTTTGGCTACACCTTC	CASSYVNYRGAGFGYTF
TRBV12-3/TRBV12-4	TRBJ2-3	many	-	TGTGCCAGCAGTTTTCTGATGAGTGGGGATACGCAGTATTTT	CASSFLMSGDTQYF
TRBV28	TRBJ1-2	-	-	TGTGCCAGCAGTTTAAGGGGCGGACCATATGGCTACACCTTC	CASSLRGGPYGYTF
TRBV11-3	TRBJ2-3	many	TRBD2	TGTGCCAGCAGCTTAGCCGGGACTAGCGGTAGCACAGATACGCAGTATTTT	CASSLAGTSGSTDTQYF
TRBV5-6	TRBJ2-1	many	TRBD1	TGTGCCAGCAGCGGGACAGGGTCCCGGGTCGTCAATGAGCAGTTCTTC	CASSGTGSRVVNEQFF
TRBV29-1	TRBJ1-6	many	TRBD1	TGCAGCGTTGCCCTCGGACAGGTCGAGAATTCACCCCTCCACTTT	CSVALGQVENSPLHF
TRBV5-6	TRBJ2-3	few	TRBD2	TGTGCCAGCAGCTTCGGGACTAGCGGGGCCCTGGGGCAGTATTTT	CASSFGTSGALGQYF
TRBV20-1	TRBJ1-5	-	TRBD1	TGCAGTGCTAGGGGAGAACAGGGGAATCAGCCCCAGCATTTT	CSARGEQGNQPQHF
TRBV28	TRBJ2-2	-	-	TGTGCCACCGGGGGGACAGTAACGAACACCGGGGAGCTGTTTTTT	CATGGTVTNTGELFF
TRBV18	TRBJ2-1	few	-	TGTGCCAGCTCACCATCCCAACTAGTACTCTCCGAGCAGTTCTTC	CASSPSQLVLSEQFF
TRBV7-2	TRBJ1-5	many	TRBD1	TGTGCCAGCAGCTTCGGACAGGTTTTTAGCAATCAGCCCCAGCATTTT	CASSFGQVFSNQPQHF
TRBV2	TRBJ2-4	few	TRBD2	TGTGCCAGCAGGACTAGCGGAGCCAAAAACATTCAGTACTTC	CASRTSGAKNIQYF
TRBV7-9	TRBJ2-2	many	TRBD1	TGTGCCAGCAGCGCGCCGGGACAGGGGTCCCCCGGGGAGCTGTTTTTT	CASSAPGQGSPGELFF
TRBV20-1	TRBJ2-7	few	-	TGCAGTGCCCCTGGAGAACGGGGGGCCAGCTCCTACGAGCAGTACTTC	CSAPGERGASSYEQYF
TRBV20-1	TRBJ2-3	many	TRBD2	TGCAGTGCGCGGGGAGCGGGGGTCACTAATACGCAGTATTTT	CSARGAGVTNTQYF
TRBV28	TRBJ1-4	many	-	TGTGCCAGCAGTTCCTCCGCGATGATTAGTGAAAAACTGTTTTTT	CASSSSAMISEKLFF
TRBV2	TRBJ1-6	few	TRBD1	TGTGCCAGCTGCCCGGACAGGACTTATAATTCACCCCTCCACTTT	CASCPDRTYNSPLHF
TRBV6-6	TRBJ2-1	many	-	TGTGCCAGCAGGGGGTGGGAGAGTTCTGAGCAGTTCTTC	CASRGWESSEQFF
TRBV2	TRBJ2-1	many	-	TGTGCCAGCAGTCTGGCCCACAATGAGCAGTTCTTC	CASSLAHNEQFF
TRBV12-3/TRBV12-4	TRBJ2-3	few	-	TGTGCCAGCCTAGAGTGGCCAGTTCCAGATACGCAGTATTTT	CASLEWPVPDTQYF
TRBV20-1	TRBJ1-5	many	-	TGCAGTGCTAGAGATTGGGGGGACGGGAATCAGCCCCAGCATTTT	CSARDWGDGNQPQHF
TRBV7-2	TRBJ2-2	many	-	TGTGCCAGCAGCTTAGCCTGGCAGGGAAACGGGGAGCTGTTTTTT	CASSLAWQGNGELFF
TRBV27	TRBJ2-7	-	-	TGTGCCAGCAGTTTATCGGGGTTAAGGTTCGAGCAGTACTTC	CASSLSGLRFEQYF
TRBV20-1	TRBJ2-3	few	TRBD2	TGCAGTGCGCCTAACGAACTAGCGGGGGCCCCAAATAGAGATACGCAGTATTTT	CSAPNELAGAPNRDTQYF
TRBV28	TRBJ1-5	many	-	TGTGCCAGCTGGGGGGGGGGGCCTCAGCCCCAGCATTTT	CASWGGGPQPQHF
TRBV20-1	TRBJ1-2	few	-	TGCAGTGCTAGAGTCGTGGGGGGGCCCGGAGCTAACTATGGCTACACCTTC	CSARVVGGPGANYGYTF
TRBV5-4	TRBJ2-2	many	TRBD2	TGTGCCAGCAGCCTTGGACTAGCGGGGGCCGGGGAGCTGTTTTTT	CASSLGLAGAGELFF
TRBV11-3	TRBJ2-1	many	TRBD1	TGTGCCAGCAGCACATCCGGGACAGGAATCAATGAGCAGTTCTTC	CASSTSGTGINEQFF
TRBV5-5	TRBJ1-1	-	-	TGTGCCAGCAGTGCCCCCGGGGGGGGGGTTAACACTGAAGCTTTCTTT	CASSAPGGGVNTEAFF
TRBV12-3/TRBV12-4	TRBJ2-7	many	TRBD1	TGTGCCAGCACCCTGACAGGGATCCACGAGCAGTACTTC	CASTLTGIHEQYF
TRBV6-1	TRBJ2-1	many	TRBD1	TGTGCCACCAACCGGGACAGGGCCGCCTACAATGAGCAGTTCTTC	CATNRDRAAYNEQFF
TRBV11-3	TRBJ1-2	many	-	TGTGCCAGCAGCTTAGATTGGCAGAACTATGGCTACACCTTC	CASSLDWQNYGYTF
TRBV20-1	TRBJ1-2	many	-	TGCAGTGTCAACCTGGGGGGGTATGGCTACACCTTC	CSVNLGGYGYTF
TRBV20-1	TRBJ1-2	many	TRBD1	TGCAGTGCAGCACCCTACCCAGGGGGCTCCCAGAAGGTGGATGGCTACACCTTC	CSAAPYPGGSQKVDGYTF